This T cell receptor beta chain was identified in a study of blood T cell repertoires in COVID-19 (dated by TCRdb to 2018 to 2021). For the wider study: Samples covering the acute and convalescent phases of COVID-19 were provided by collaborators in the United States, Italy and Spain. Samples came from the ongoing ImmuneRACE study (first 160 participants) plus 1,254 subjects from 6 global collaborators. Nearly every sample came with metadata listing a de-identified subject ID, COVID-19 status, age in years and sex. Where available, HLA class I and class II types were obtained from metadata supplied by the sample provider rather than from assay-based typing. Subjects who had been exposed to COVID-19, were actively infected with it, or had recovered from it provided the deeply sampled blood TCRbeta repertoires that made up the dataset. The material from the prospective study consisted of cDNA or gDNA derived from T cells, B-cell-depleted T cells, or PBMCs. The repertoires were released in a freely available public database meant as a resource for research on the immune response to SARS-CoV-2. Here is what the overall study found, with its caveats: The quantity of clinical and demographic metadata differed by source and by participant and was supplied without curation.

The collaborating institutions used their own protocols to collect whole blood in K2EDTA tubes. Collaborator samples were shipped for TCRbeta analysis as frozen whole blood, isolated PBMCs, or DNA extracted from either sample type. TCRbeta CDR3 regions were amplified from genomic DNA using the immunoSEQ Assay, a bias-controlled multiplex PCR. Per the original workflow: Within the assay, amplification of reference gene primers was used to estimate how many nucleated cells each sample contained. Sequence reads were collapsed and filtered to measure the absolute abundance of every unique TCRbeta CDR3 rearrangement. For each sample, productive Simpson clonality was calculated by taking the square root of Simpson's diversity index across productive rearrangements. This immuneACCESS table, as held by TCRdb, lists in-frame sequences with V and J called but not all clones. Of the missing ones, under half trace to an unresolved V gene in checked studies; the others have no known cause. V, J and clone size are those of that table, while D and trimming were read from the DNA. The sample table records under 95,000 clones; 88% of these occur just once. The ten largest clones capture under 6% of the sample.

Note on this clone: The target of this receptor is not known. Within one base of it there is no much larger clone, and no base qualities were kept.

CDR3 length: 12 amino acids, cysteine to phenylalanine. Of all the DNA, just the CDR3 is kept, 36 bases in frame from base 1. CDR1 SGHTA and CDR2 FQGNSA were looked up in the germline V gene. Trimming removed 8 bases from V and 10 bases from J, leaving 17 bases between the germline ends. This chain is built from TRBV7-2 and TRBJ2-5; 6 matching bases give a weak D call of TRBD2. The sample consisted of peripheral blood. This TCR derives from a human donor in a cohort sampled during active COVID-19. The DNA sequence is given as TGTGCCAGCTCCGTGGCGGGAAAGATCCAGTACTTC. The encoded protein is CASSVAGKIQYF.